This T cell receptor beta chain was captured by sequencing in a study of blood T cell repertoires in COVID-19. Study summary: Donors in the United States, Italy and Spain gave samples during acute or convalescent COVID-19. T cells, B-cell-depleted T cells, or PBMCs supplied cDNA or gDNA.

Study processing details: Amplified reference gene primers provided the basis for estimating nucleated cell counts. Profiling relied on immunoSEQ multiplex PCR, and the TCRdb table lists in-frame clones only, not all of them. The V and J calls and the clone size are those of that table, but D and trimming were determined from the DNA. The table includes 200,000 to 300,000 clones, about 87% detected once. Per germline, CDR1 MGHRA and CDR2 YSYEKL. This CDR3 contains 15 residues. Trimming removed 4 bases from V and 5 bases from J, with 14 bases in between. V is TRBV4-1 and J is TRBJ1-4; possible D gene TRBD1, 6 bases. The sequenced sample was peripheral blood. The TCR sequence derives from a middle-aged woman with acute or convalescent COVID-19. In nucleotides, the CDR3 is TGCGCCAGCAGCCCGGCCGGACAGACGAATGAAAAACTGTTTTTT. This sequence encodes CASSPAGQTNEKLFF.